A selection of T cell receptor beta chains follows, all from one sample in a study of T cells after yellow fever vaccination. From the 5' RACE reads, TCRdb called clonotypes with MiXCR, one entry per CDR3 protein. The data contain 320,000 or so distinct CDR3 sequences, around 8.1% of them seen just once; the ten biggest clones take up roughly 18%. The input for sequencing was PBMCs, taken about 41 days after the first yellow fever vaccination. The receptors here all came from a man aged 18 to 30 who received the YFV17D yellow fever vaccine. Each CDR3 is given with its conserved first and last residue. Fields, in order: J gene, clone size, D gene, V gene, CDR3 DNA, CDR3 protein. D genes are given only for firm matches. Rows give clone size only sometimes, using once, few, many, or a class for an expanded clone.

J gene: TRBJ2-3
clone size: NA
D gene: NA
V gene: TRBV5-4
CDR3 DNA: TGTGCCAGCAGCTTGCCACGGCCCACAGATACGCAGTATTTT
CDR3 protein: CASSLPRPTDTQYF

J gene: TRBJ2-5
clone size: few
D gene: TRBD2
V gene: TRBV20-1
CDR3 DNA: TGCAGTGCTTCGGGGACTAGCGGGGACGAGACCCAGTACTTC
CDR3 protein: CSASGTSGDETQYF

J gene: TRBJ2-7
clone size: few
D gene: TRBD1
V gene: TRBV5-1
CDR3 DNA: TGCGCCAGCAGCTTGGGACAGGGTTTTTACGAGCAGTACTTC
CDR3 protein: CASSLGQGFYEQYF

J gene: TRBJ2-5
clone size: NA
D gene: NA
V gene: TRBV7-8
CDR3 DNA: TGTGCCAGCGGCTTCTGGCGGCAAGAGACCCAGTACTTC
CDR3 protein: CASGFWRQETQYF

J gene: TRBJ2-7
clone size: many
D gene: NA
V gene: TRBV7-9
CDR3 DNA: TGTGCCAGCAGCTACGGGAACTACGAGCAGTACTTC
CDR3 protein: CASSYGNYEQYF

J gene: TRBJ2-3
clone size: few
D gene: NA
V gene: TRBV7-3
CDR3 DNA: TGTGCCAGCAGCACACGCACAGGGAACGGAGCAGATACGCAGTATTTT
CDR3 protein: CASSTRTGNGADTQYF

J gene: TRBJ2-1
clone size: many
D gene: NA
V gene: TRBV20-1
CDR3 DNA: TGCAGTGCTGTCAGGACAGACCCCTACAATGAGCAGTTCTTC
CDR3 protein: CSAVRTDPYNEQFF

J gene: TRBJ1-1
clone size: NA
D gene: NA
V gene: TRBV7-9
CDR3 DNA: TGTGCCAGCAGCCAACAGGGAAGGGGACTTAACACTGAAGCTTTCTTT
CDR3 protein: CASSQQGRGLNTEAFF

J gene: TRBJ1-1
clone size: NA
D gene: NA
V gene: TRBV4-3
CDR3 DNA: TGCGCCAGCAGCCAAACCAGGGGAGGAAACACTGAAGCTTTCTTT
CDR3 protein: CASSQTRGGNTEAFF

J gene: TRBJ2-3
clone size: few
D gene: NA
V gene: TRBV29-1
CDR3 DNA: TGCAGCGCCCTCCAGGGCGCGAGGACAGATACGCAGTATTTT
CDR3 protein: CSALQGARTDTQYF

J gene: TRBJ2-2
clone size: few
D gene: NA
V gene: TRBV7-3
CDR3 DNA: TGTGCCAGCAGGCCGGACATCGGCACCGGGGAGCTGTTTTTT
CDR3 protein: CASRPDIGTGELFF

J gene: TRBJ1-5
clone size: few
D gene: NA
V gene: TRBV6-2/TRBV6-3
CDR3 DNA: TGTGCCAGCAGTTACGACGTAGGGAAGTGGGGAGATCAGCCCCAGCATTTT
CDR3 protein: CASSYDVGKWGDQPQHF

J gene: TRBJ2-5
clone size: many
D gene: NA
V gene: TRBV11-2
CDR3 DNA: TGTGCCAGCAGCTTCGGGCAGGGCGGGGAGACCCAGTACTTC
CDR3 protein: CASSFGQGGETQYF

J gene: TRBJ1-1
clone size: few
D gene: NA
V gene: TRBV12-3/TRBV12-4
CDR3 DNA: TGTGCCAGCGGCTCCACGAGAAACACTGAAGCTTTCTTT
CDR3 protein: CASGSTRNTEAFF

J gene: TRBJ2-3
clone size: NA
D gene: NA
V gene: TRBV7-9
CDR3 DNA: TGTGCCAGCAGCTCCCGAGGGGCGTGGGGGAATACGCAGTATTTT
CDR3 protein: CASSSRGAWGNTQYF

J gene: TRBJ1-1
clone size: few
D gene: NA
V gene: TRBV12-3/TRBV12-4
CDR3 DNA: TGTGCCAGCAGCTCCTCGCCTGAAGCTTTCTTT
CDR3 protein: CASSSSPEAFF

J gene: TRBJ2-5
clone size: NA
D gene: NA
V gene: TRBV7-3
CDR3 DNA: TGTGCCAGCAGCTTAAGTGTGGGACATGGCCAAGAGACCCAGTACTTC
CDR3 protein: CASSLSVGHGQETQYF

J gene: TRBJ2-2
clone size: few
D gene: NA
V gene: TRBV24-1
CDR3 DNA: TGTGCCACCAGTGCCAACGCCGGGACGGGGAACACCGGGGAGCTGTTTTTT
CDR3 protein: CATSANAGTGNTGELFF

J gene: TRBJ2-5
clone size: many
D gene: TRBD2
V gene: TRBV20-1
CDR3 DNA: TGCAGTGCTATTCGGGGGGTCGGGAGAGAGACCCAGTACTTC
CDR3 protein: CSAIRGVGRETQYF

J gene: TRBJ2-1
clone size: many
D gene: TRBD1
V gene: TRBV7-9
CDR3 DNA: TGTGCCAGTAACCAACCCCGGGACAGGGCCTACAATGAGCAGTTCTTC
CDR3 protein: CASNQPRDRAYNEQFF

J gene: TRBJ2-1
clone size: NA
D gene: TRBD2
V gene: TRBV14
CDR3 DNA: TGTGCCAGCAGCCAAGTGCGGGGGGGCTCGATTTACAATGAGCAGTTCTTC
CDR3 protein: CASSQVRGGSIYNEQFF

J gene: TRBJ2-5
clone size: NA
D gene: NA
V gene: TRBV20-1
CDR3 DNA: TGCTGTGCTAACGACGTCGACATTTCAAGGGCGGAGACCCAGTACTTC
CDR3 protein: CCANDVDISRAETQYF

J gene: TRBJ2-6
clone size: NA
D gene: NA
V gene: TRBV20-1
CDR3 DNA: TGCAGTGCTAGAGATTCACTCTCTGGGGCCAACGTCCTGACTTTC
CDR3 protein: CSARDSLSGANVLTF

J gene: TRBJ2-5
clone size: NA
D gene: NA
V gene: TRBV7-2
CDR3 DNA: TGTGCCAGCAGGTCCATGGGTGGTGAGGAGACCCAGTACTTC
CDR3 protein: CASRSMGGEETQYF

J gene: TRBJ2-1
clone size: many
D gene: TRBD2
V gene: TRBV7-2
CDR3 DNA: TGTGCCAGCAGCCCACCCCAGCGGGGGGGTATTGAGCAGTTCTTC
CDR3 protein: CASSPPQRGGIEQFF

J gene: TRBJ2-3
clone size: NA
D gene: TRBD1
V gene: TRBV23-1
CDR3 DNA: TGCGCCAGCAGTCAGCCGACCGGGACAGGGGGCGTGGAGAGCACAGATACGCAGTATTTT
CDR3 protein: CASSQPTGTGGVESTDTQYF

J gene: TRBJ2-1
clone size: NA
D gene: NA
V gene: TRBV7-2
CDR3 DNA: TGTGCCAGCAGCTTATCGGCCTTCTCCTACAATGAGCAGTTCTTC
CDR3 protein: CASSLSAFSYNEQFF

J gene: TRBJ1-2
clone size: few
D gene: NA
V gene: TRBV7-2
CDR3 DNA: TGTGCCAGCAGCTTACGGATCAACTATGGCTACACCTTC
CDR3 protein: CASSLRINYGYTF

J gene: TRBJ1-5
clone size: NA
D gene: NA
V gene: TRBV20-1
CDR3 DNA: TGCAGTGCTAGAGATGAACAGCCGTTGGGATCGCCCCAGCATTTT
CDR3 protein: CSARDEQPLGSPQHF

J gene: TRBJ2-1
clone size: many
D gene: TRBD1
V gene: TRBV7-7
CDR3 DNA: TGTGCCAGCAGCTTAGGGGACAGGGGTTGGAATGAGCAGTTCTTC
CDR3 protein: CASSLGDRGWNEQFF

J gene: TRBJ2-2
clone size: many
D gene: NA
V gene: TRBV9
CDR3 DNA: TGTGCCAGCAGGGGGAGACAGGCGGGGACCGGGGAGCTGTTTTTT
CDR3 protein: CASRGRQAGTGELFF

J gene: TRBJ2-2
clone size: few
D gene: NA
V gene: TRBV4-2
CDR3 DNA: TGTGCCAGCAGCGTATACCTGGGGAACACCGGGGAGCTGTTTTTT
CDR3 protein: CASSVYLGNTGELFF

J gene: TRBJ1-4
clone size: few
D gene: TRBD1
V gene: TRBV6-6
CDR3 DNA: TGTGCCAGCCTTGGACAGGAAAGTGAAAAACTGTTTTTT
CDR3 protein: CASLGQESEKLFF

J gene: TRBJ2-5
clone size: NA
D gene: NA
V gene: TRBV20-1
CDR3 DNA: TGCAGTGCTAGGACAGGGAGGCCCGAGACCCAGTACTTC
CDR3 protein: CSARTGRPETQYF

J gene: TRBJ1-5
clone size: NA
D gene: NA
V gene: TRBV10-3
CDR3 DNA: TGTGCCATCAGTGAGTCTCGCCAGGGTCAGCCCCAGCATTTT
CDR3 protein: CAISESRQGQPQHF

J gene: TRBJ1-3
clone size: few
D gene: NA
V gene: TRBV27
CDR3 DNA: TGTGCCAGCAGTTTAAAAGGGAATGGAAACACCATATATTTT
CDR3 protein: CASSLKGNGNTIYF

J gene: TRBJ2-1
clone size: few
D gene: TRBD1
V gene: TRBV5-1
CDR3 DNA: TGCGCCAGCAGCACGTTCCCGGACAGGGTCAATGAGCAGTTCTTC
CDR3 protein: CASSTFPDRVNEQFF

J gene: TRBJ1-3
clone size: many
D gene: NA
V gene: TRBV2
CDR3 DNA: TGTGCCAGCAGTGTAATTGTGGGCAGATATACGAACTCTGGAAACACCATATATTTT
CDR3 protein: CASSVIVGRYTNSGNTIYF

J gene: TRBJ2-2
clone size: many
D gene: NA
V gene: TRBV7-2
CDR3 DNA: TGTGCCAGCAGCTCCCTTGGGTCAGCTTTTGGGGAGCTGTTTTTT
CDR3 protein: CASSSLGSAFGELFF

J gene: TRBJ1-6
clone size: NA
D gene: NA
V gene: TRBV7-2
CDR3 DNA: TGTGCCACGGTGGAGTTGGAGGGACTCTCACCCCTCCACTTT
CDR3 protein: CATVELEGLSPLHF

J gene: TRBJ1-4
clone size: few
D gene: TRBD1
V gene: TRBV4-1
CDR3 DNA: TGCGCCAGCAGCCTTCGCAGGGGGCGCCGAATGGATGAAAAACTGTTTTTT
CDR3 protein: CASSLRRGRRMDEKLFF

J gene: TRBJ1-3
clone size: NA
D gene: NA
V gene: TRBV12-3/TRBV12-4
CDR3 DNA: TGTGCCAGCAGTACAAAGGGGGCTGGAAACACCATATATTTT
CDR3 protein: CASSTKGAGNTIYF

J gene: TRBJ2-1
clone size: NA
D gene: NA
V gene: TRBV2
CDR3 DNA: TGTGCCTGCTGTTTAGTGGGCTGGGGGCAGTCTTCCTACAATGAGCAGTTCTTC
CDR3 protein: CACCLVGWGQSSYNEQFF

J gene: TRBJ2-7
clone size: few
D gene: NA
V gene: TRBV7-2
CDR3 DNA: TGTGCCAGCAGCTTAGACCGGGACCTAATTTACGAGCAGTACTTC
CDR3 protein: CASSLDRDLIYEQYF

J gene: TRBJ1-1
clone size: few
D gene: NA
V gene: TRBV2
CDR3 DNA: TGTGCCAGCAGTTACACAGGGATGGGGAACACTGAAGCTTTCTTT
CDR3 protein: CASSYTGMGNTEAFF

J gene: TRBJ2-3
clone size: few
D gene: NA
V gene: TRBV7-8
CDR3 DNA: TGTGCCAGCAGCTTACCCCCAGATGGAGGGACGCAGTATTTT
CDR3 protein: CASSLPPDGGTQYF

J gene: TRBJ2-5
clone size: NA
D gene: NA
V gene: TRBV4-3
CDR3 DNA: TGCGCCAGCAGCCAAGATGTGACGGAGGCTGAGACCCAGTACTTC
CDR3 protein: CASSQDVTEAETQYF

J gene: TRBJ2-3
clone size: NA
D gene: NA
V gene: TRBV29-1
CDR3 DNA: TGCAGCACCCGAGACCCGTTTAGCACAGATACGCAGTATTTT
CDR3 protein: CSTRDPFSTDTQYF

J gene: TRBJ2-5
clone size: NA
D gene: TRBD1
V gene: TRBV19
CDR3 DNA: TGTGCCAGTAGAGGGACAGGGAGTACAGAGACCCAGTACTTC
CDR3 protein: CASRGTGSTETQYF

J gene: TRBJ2-7
clone size: NA
D gene: NA
V gene: TRBV11-2
CDR3 DNA: TGTGCCAGCAGCTTAGACGGGGGCCCAAGCTCCTACGAGCAGTACTTC
CDR3 protein: CASSLDGGPSSYEQYF

J gene: TRBJ2-3
clone size: NA
D gene: NA
V gene: TRBV24-1
CDR3 DNA: TGTGCCACCAGTGATTTCACTAGCACAGATACGCAGTATTTT
CDR3 protein: CATSDFTSTDTQYF

J gene: TRBJ1-2
clone size: NA
D gene: NA
V gene: TRBV5-6
CDR3 DNA: TGTGCCAGCAGCTTCGGGGTCCTTACTAACTATGGCTACACCTTC
CDR3 protein: CASSFGVLTNYGYTF

J gene: TRBJ2-7
clone size: few
D gene: TRBD2
V gene: TRBV5-1
CDR3 DNA: TGCGCCAGCAGCCCTGGACTAGCGGGAGGACCCTACGAGCAGTACTTC
CDR3 protein: CASSPGLAGGPYEQYF